Sequencing of this TCR beta chain was carried out in a study of T cells after yellow fever vaccination. TCRdb reanalysed the 5' RACE reads using MiXCR and keeps one entry per CDR3 protein. The top ten clones hold over 12% of a sample with some 500,000 distinct CDR3 sequences, roughly 14% of them seen once. V shed 0 bases and J shed 2 bases, with 9 bases lying between them. CDR1 SGHRS and CDR2 YFSETQ come from the germline V gene. This CDR3 comprises 14 residues. This clonotype was seen a handful of times. The chain is built from TRBV5-1 and TRBJ2-7; weak D call: TRBD2 (6 bases). This TCR was recovered from a man younger than 40 who received the YFV17D yellow fever vaccine. Sequences were derived from PBMCs, sampled on the day of the yellow fever booster vaccination. CDR3 in amino acids: CASSLDSGTYEQYF. The CDR3 bases are TGCGCCAGCAGCTTGGATAGCGGCACCTACGAGCAGTACTTC.